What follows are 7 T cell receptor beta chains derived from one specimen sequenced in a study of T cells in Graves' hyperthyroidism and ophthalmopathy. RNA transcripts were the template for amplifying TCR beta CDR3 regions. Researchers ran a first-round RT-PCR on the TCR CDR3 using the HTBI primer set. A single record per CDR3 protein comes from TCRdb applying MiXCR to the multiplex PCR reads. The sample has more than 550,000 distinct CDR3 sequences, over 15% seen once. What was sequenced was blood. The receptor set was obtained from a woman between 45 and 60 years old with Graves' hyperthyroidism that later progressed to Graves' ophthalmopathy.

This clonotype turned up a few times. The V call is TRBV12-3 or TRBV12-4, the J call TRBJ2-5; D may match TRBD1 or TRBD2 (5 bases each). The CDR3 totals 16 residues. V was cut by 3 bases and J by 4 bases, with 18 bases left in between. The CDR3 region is CASSLEGESYSETQYF. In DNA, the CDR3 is TGTGCCAGCAGTTTGGAAGGGGAGAGTTATTCAGAGACCCAGTACTTC.

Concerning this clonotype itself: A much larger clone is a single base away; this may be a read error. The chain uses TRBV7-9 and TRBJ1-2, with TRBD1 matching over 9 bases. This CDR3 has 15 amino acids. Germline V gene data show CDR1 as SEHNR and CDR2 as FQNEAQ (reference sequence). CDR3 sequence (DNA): TGTGGCAGCAGCCATACAGACAGGGGGAACAGTGGCTACACCTTC. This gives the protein CGSSHTDRGNSGYTF.

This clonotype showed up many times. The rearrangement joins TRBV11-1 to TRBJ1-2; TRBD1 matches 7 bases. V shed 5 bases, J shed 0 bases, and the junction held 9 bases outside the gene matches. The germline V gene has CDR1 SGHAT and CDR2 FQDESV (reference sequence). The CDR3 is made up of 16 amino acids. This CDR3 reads CASSQDRAATNYGYTF. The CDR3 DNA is TGTGCCAGCAGCCAAGACAGGGCCGCTACTAACTATGGCTACACCTTC. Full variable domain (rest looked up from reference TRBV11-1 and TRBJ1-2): EAEVAQSPRYKITEKSQAVAFWCDPISGHATLYWYRQILGQGPELLVQFQDESVVDDSQLPKDRFSAERLKGVDSTLKIQPAELGDSAMYLCASSQDRAATNYGYTFGSGTRLTVV.

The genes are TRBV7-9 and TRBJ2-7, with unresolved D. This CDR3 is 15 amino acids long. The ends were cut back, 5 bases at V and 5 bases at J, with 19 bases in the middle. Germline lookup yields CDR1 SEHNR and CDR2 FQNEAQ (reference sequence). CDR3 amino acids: CASSPQYEVQHEQYF. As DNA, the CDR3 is TGTGCCAGCAGCCCCCAGTATGAGGTTCAGCACGAGCAGTACTTC. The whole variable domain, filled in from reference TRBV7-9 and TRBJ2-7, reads DTGVSQNPRHKITKRGQNVTFRCDPISEHNRLYWYRQTLGQGPEFLTYFQNEAQLEKSRLLSDRFSAERPKGSFSTLEIQRTEQGDSAMYLCASSPQYEVQHEQYFGPGTRLTVT.

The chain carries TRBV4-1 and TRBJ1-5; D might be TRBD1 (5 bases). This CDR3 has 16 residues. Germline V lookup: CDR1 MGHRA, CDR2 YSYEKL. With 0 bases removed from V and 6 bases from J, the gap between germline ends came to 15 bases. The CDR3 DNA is TGCGCCAGCAGCCAAGATCAGCCCCAGGGAGGTCAGCCCCAGCATTTT. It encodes CASSQDQPQGGQPQHF.

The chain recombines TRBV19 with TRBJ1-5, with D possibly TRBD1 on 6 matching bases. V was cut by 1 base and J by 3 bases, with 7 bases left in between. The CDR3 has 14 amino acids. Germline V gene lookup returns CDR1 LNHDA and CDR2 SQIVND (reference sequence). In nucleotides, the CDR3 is TGTGCCAGTAGTATAGGGACAGTCAATCAGCCCCAGCATTTT. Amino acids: CASSIGTVNQPQHF.

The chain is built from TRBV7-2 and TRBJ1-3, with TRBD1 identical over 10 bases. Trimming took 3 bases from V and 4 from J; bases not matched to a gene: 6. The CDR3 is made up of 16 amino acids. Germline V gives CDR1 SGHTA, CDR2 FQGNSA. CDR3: CASSFGTGAGGNTIYF. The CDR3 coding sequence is TGTGCCAGCAGCTTCGGGACAGGGGCAGGGGGAAACACCATATATTTT.